The rows below give T cell receptor beta chains drawn from one sample of a study of Graves' ophthalmopathy and Graves' hyperthyroidism. TCRdb processed the multiplex PCR reads anew with MiXCR; each CDR3 protein has one entry. Of hundreds of thousands of distinct CDR3 sequences detected, about 41% appear once; the ten largest clones hold more than 2.5%. The sequencing sample was made of peripheral blood. These receptors all come from an adult man with Graves' ophthalmopathy. Both conserved end residues are part of each CDR3. A D gene is named only where the DNA matches it firmly. Expanded clones get a size class; other rows say once, few or many, or leave the size out.

abundance	v_gene	j_gene	d_gene	CDR3nt	CDR3aa
few	TRBV5-1	TRBJ1-4	NA	TGCGCCAGCAGCTTGTATGGGACGGGGACTAATGAAAAACTGTTTTTT	CASSLYGTGTNEKLFF
NA	TRBV5-5	TRBJ1-6	NA	TGTGCCAGCAGCTTTCCTCGGGCAAGCTCCTATAATTCACCCCTCCACTTT	CASSFPRASSYNSPLHF
many	TRBV20-1	TRBJ2-5	TRBD1	TGCAGTGCCTCTAGAGGACAGGCTCAAGAGACCCAGTACTTC	CSASRGQAQETQYF
NA	TRBV11-1	TRBJ2-7	TRBD2	TGTGCCAGCAGCCCCTCCGGGACTAGCGGGAGGCCCCCCTACGAGCAGTACTTC	CASSPSGTSGRPPYEQYF
NA	TRBV7-9	TRBJ1-5	TRBD1	TGTGCCAGCAGCTTTGACAGGGAGGATCAGCCCCAGCATTTT	CASSFDREDQPQHF
few	TRBV7-9	TRBJ2-4	TRBD1	TGTGCCAGCAGCTTATGGACAGGTGCGCAGTACTTC	CASSLWTGAQYF
NA	TRBV15	TRBJ2-5	TRBD2	TGTGCCACCAGCAGAGTAGCGGGAGAAACTGAGACCCAGTACTTC	CATSRVAGETETQYF
NA	TRBV7-4	TRBJ1-5	NA	TGTGCCAGCAGGTCTCAGGGGAGCTCCCCAAGATTTTTT	CASRSQGSSPRFF
many	TRBV2	TRBJ2-2	TRBD1	TGTGCCAGCAGCCTACAGGGGGGCACCGGGGAGCTGTTTTTT	CASSLQGGTGELFF
NA	TRBV19	TRBJ2-2	NA	TGTGCCAGTAGTCCGTGGGACATCTCCACCGGGGAGCTGTTTTTT	CASSPWDISTGELFF
few	TRBV7-2	TRBJ2-7	NA	TGTGCCAGCAGCTTAGAGAGCTTATTCTCCCCCTACGAGCAGTACTTC	CASSLESLFSPYEQYF
few	TRBV4-3	TRBJ2-6	NA	TGCGCCAGCCACCAGACGTTCAACTCTGGGGCCAACGTCCTGACTTTC	CASHQTFNSGANVLTF
many	TRBV19	TRBJ2-7	NA	TGTGCCAGTAGTATTGGGGCAGGCTCCTACGAGCAGTACTTC	CASSIGAGSYEQYF
NA	TRBV7-9	TRBJ2-3	NA	TGTGCCAGCAGCTTTGGACTCCTCACAGGCACAGATACGCAGTATTTT	CASSFGLLTGTDTQYF